This entry lists 25 T cell receptor beta chains sequenced from one sample in a study of blood T cell repertoires in COVID-19. The assay was immunoSEQ multiplex PCR, and TCRdb's table has in-frame clones only and misses some. This sample has about 64,000 clones; 82% occur once, and the top ten carry around 12%. Sequencing input: peripheral blood. The source of these receptors is a human donor in a cohort sampled during active COVID-19.

The chain is built from TRBV7-9 and TRBJ2-5, with TRBD1 identical over 10 bases. J gave up 5 bases and V 4 bases, and 10 bases lay outside the gene matches. The V gene's germline CDR1 is SEHNR and CDR2 FQNEAQ (reference sequence). CDR3 length: 16 amino acids. The CDR3 DNA follows: TGTGCCAGCAGCTATTACGGGACAGGGGATCGGGAGACCCAGTACTTC. It encodes CASSYYGTGDRETQYF.

This clone was picked up a small number of times. This chain links TRBV28 with TRBJ1-6; TRBD1 aligns across 7 bases. The ends lost 6 bases at V and 7 bases at J; junction bases unmatched: 6. The germline CDR1 and CDR2 sequences are MDHEN and SYDVKM. This CDR3 is built from 14 residues. The CDR3 nucleotides read TGTGCCAGCAGATTGCAGGGGGGAAATTCACCCCTCCACTTT. Protein product: CASRLQGGNSPLHF. Full variable domain (remainder filled in from reference TRBV28 and TRBJ1-6): DVKVTQSSRYLVKRTGEKVFLECVQDMDHENMFWYRQDPGLGLRLIYFSYDVKMKEKGDIPEGYSVSREKKERFSLILESASTNQTSMYLCASRLQGGNSPLHFGNGTRLTVT.

The chain uses TRBV3-1 (or the pseudogene TRBV3-2) and TRBJ1-1; 8 positions agree with TRBD1. Unmatched junction bases numbered 7, after V lost 3 bases and J lost 1 base. CDR3 length equals 16 residues. The germline V gene has CDR1 LGHDT and CDR2 YNNKEL (reference sequence). This CDR3 reads CASSHRQGTPNTEAFF. CDR3 sequence (DNA): TGTGCCAGCAGCCACCGACAGGGGACCCCGAACACTGAAGCTTTCTTT.

V usage is TRBV18 and J usage is TRBJ1-6, with D perhaps matching TRBD1 (5 bases). Trimming cost V 2 bases and J 0 bases, with 11 bases left between them. The germline V gene encodes CDR1 KGHSH and CDR2 LQKENI. This CDR3 contains 17 residues. Here the CDR3 DNA reads TGTGCCAGCTCACCAATGGGCGACAGCTCCTATAATTCACCCCTCCACTTT. It encodes CASSPMGDSSYNSPLHF.

This clone was recorded a few times. The sample has other DNA sequences that encode this CDR3 too. The CDR3 here is CASSLSVSGNTIYF. In DNA form, the CDR3 reads TGCGCCAGCAGCTTGTCTGTCTCTGGAAACACCATATATTTT. The chain carries TRBV5-1 and TRBJ1-3; no firm D call. The CDR3 extends over 14 amino acids. Trimming took off 1 base at V and 0 bases at J, with 5 bases between the two ends. CDR1 and CDR2 from the germline V gene are SGHRS and YFSETQ. Based on the CDR3 plus reference TRBV5-1 and TRBJ1-3, the full variable domain is KAGVTQTPRYLIKTRGQQVTLSCSPISGHRSVSWYQQTPGQGLQFLFEYFSETQRNKGNFPGRFSGRQFSNSRSEMNVSTLELGDSALYLCASSLSVSGNTIYFGEGSWLTVV.

This clone was seen only once. This chain links TRBV4-1 with TRBJ1-2, with D unclear. V was clipped by 6 bases and J by 8 bases, with 10 bases between them. This CDR3 is 11 amino acids long. The germline V gene has CDR1 MGHRA and CDR2 YSYEKL. The CDR3 DNA is TGCGCCAGCAGACAGAATGCGGGCTACACCTTC. Protein sequence: CASRQNAGYTF.

V and J are TRBV18 and TRBJ1-1, with a tentative D call TRBD1 (6 bases). The CDR3 is 14 residues long. Trimming stripped 1 base from V and 3 bases from J, with 9 bases between. Germline V CDR1 and CDR2: KGHSH, LQKENI. The CDR3 loop is CASSPLNRDTEAFF. CDR3 DNA sequence: TGTGCCAGCTCACCACTTAACAGGGACACTGAAGCTTTCTTT.

Only a few counts were recorded for this clone. This sequence joins TRBV28 and TRBJ2-7; 8 bases fit TRBD1. The length of the CDR3 is 16 residues. Germline values: CDR1 MDHEN, CDR2 SYDVKM. V shed 3 bases and J 2 bases; nucleotides not matched to a gene: 9. The DNA for the CDR3 is TGTGCCAGCAGTTTCCCCCCCCGGACAGGGACCTACGAGCAGTACTTC. This sequence encodes CASSFPPRTGTYEQYF.

The chain joins TRBV15 to TRBJ1-2, with TRBD1 matching over 9 bases. The CDR3 is 15 amino acids. In germline, CDR1 is LNHNV, CDR2 YYDKDF (reference sequence). The J segment lost 2 bases and the V segment lost 3 bases, leaving 4 bases of the junction unmatched. DNA of the CDR3: TGTGCCACCAGCAGCCGGGACAGGGCGAACTATGGCTACACCTTC. It yields the protein CATSSRDRANYGYTF. The full variable domain, its missing parts supplied by reference TRBV15 and TRBJ1-2, is DAMVIQNPRYQVTQFGKPVTLSCSQTLNHNVMYWYQQKSSQAPKLLFHYYDKDFNNEADTPDNFQSRRPNTSFCFLDIRSPGLGDTAMYLCATSSRDRANYGYTFGSGTRLTVV.

This clone was detected only once. The chain has TRBV25-1 and TRBJ1-2; D is ambiguous. The CDR3 extends over 17 amino acids. Germline V gene sequence: CDR1 MGHDK, CDR2 SYGVNS. V was clipped by 2 bases and J by 6 bases, with 22 bases between them. CDR3 DNA: TGTGCCAGCAGTGAAAGCGGGCGGAGACGCCCTGGCCATGGCTACACCTTC. It encodes CASSESGRRRPGHGYTF.

The chain is built from TRBV3-1 (or the pseudogene TRBV3-2) and TRBJ1-6; D unclear. CDR3 length equals 13 residues. V lost 0 bases and J lost 10, with 7 bases in between. CDR1 is LGHDT, CDR2 YNNKEL, per germline (reference sequence). Written as DNA, the CDR3 is TGTGCCAGCAGCCAAGATTATCGGTCACCCCTCCACTTT. Translated, it gives CASSQDYRSPLHF.

This CDR3 is CASSTDGSWDYLNTEAFF. The CDR3 coding sequence is TGTGCCAGCAGCACGGACGGGTCGTGGGACTACTTGAACACTGAAGCTTTCTTT. This chain joins TRBV7-8 and TRBJ1-1; tentative D call: TRBD1 (5 bases). The CDR3 runs 18 residues. V lost 5 bases to trimming and J lost 0 bases, with 22 bases between them. Germline CDR1 is SGHVS and CDR2 is FQNEAQ.

The chain combines TRBV18 with TRBJ1-3, with unresolved D. CDR1 is KGHSH, CDR2 LQKENI, per germline. CDR3 length: 13 residues. The germline V and J ends were trimmed by 3 bases and 7 bases, with 10 bases remaining between them. The CDR3 here is CASSPSMSNTIYF. CDR3 bases: TGTGCCAGCTCACCGTCCATGAGTAACACCATATATTTT.

The V call is TRBV29-1, the J call TRBJ2-1; 8 bases fit TRBD1. CDR1 and CDR2 (germline): SQVTM, ANQGSEA. The CDR3 is 14 residues long. V trimming: 1 base; J trimming: 8 bases; junction bases outside the gene matches: 7. In DNA, the CDR3 is TGCAGCGTTGAAGGCAGGGGGCGCCCGGATGAGCAGTTCTTC. This encodes CSVEGRGRPDEQFF.

This chain uses TRBV4-1 with TRBJ1-2; the D is unclear. This CDR3 region has 16 residues. Germline CDR1 and CDR2: MGHRA and YSYEKL. The germline V and J ends were trimmed by 1 base and 4 bases, with 16 bases remaining between them. The CDR3 sequence is CASSQGRGRRSYGYTF. CDR3 sequence (DNA): TGCGCCAGCAGCCAAGGGAGAGGGCGACGGTCCTATGGCTACACCTTC.

The rearrangement links TRBV2 to TRBJ1-1; 9 bases match TRBD1. The CDR3 totals 13 residues. The germline gives CDR1 SNHLY, CDR2 FYNNEI. After removal of 5 bases from V and 7 bases from J, the junction contained 5 bases not matched to a gene. CDR3 region: CASSPDRGFEAFF. In DNA, the CDR3 is TGTGCCAGCAGTCCGGACAGGGGCTTTGAAGCTTTCTTT.

The chain links TRBV7-9 to TRBJ1-1; 8 bases align to TRBD1. J lost 2 bases, V lost 7 bases, and 6 bases had no gene match. CDR1 SEHNR and CDR2 FQNEAQ come from the germline V gene (reference sequence). The CDR3 is made up of 14 amino acids. CDR3 in amino acids: CASTLGQANTEAFF. CDR3 bases: TGTGCCAGCACCCTGGGACAGGCCAACACTGAAGCTTTCTTT.

The V gene is TRBV28, the J gene TRBJ1-6, with D possibly being TRBD1 (5 bases). The CDR3 length is 14 residues. CDR1 and CDR2 (germline): MDHEN, SYDVKM. Trimming pared 7 bases from V and 1 base from J, leaving 8 bases between. CDR3 nucleotides: TGTGCCAGCATGTCAGGGTCCTATAATTCACCCCTCCACTTT. Protein product: CASMSGSYNSPLHF.

In this sample, this clone turned up a few times. V and J are TRBV18 and TRBJ1-1; D perhaps matches TRBD1 (6 bases). V gave up 10 bases and J gave up 1 base, with 13 bases separating them. The germline gives CDR1 KGHSH, CDR2 LQKENI. CDR3 length equals 13 residues. CDR3 nucleotide sequence: TGTGCCACCACAGGGAGCGCGAACACTGAAGCTTTCTTT. Its translation is CATTGSANTEAFF.

The chain carries TRBV2 and TRBJ1-4; no reliable D call. The germline V gene has CDR1 SNHLY and CDR2 FYNNEI. Trimming left V 8 bases short and J 0 bases short, with 10 bases between. The CDR3 is 14 residues long. CDR3 in DNA: TGTGCCAGCCGGCTCAGCGCAACTAATGAAAAACTGTTTTTT. Protein product: CASRLSATNEKLFF.

This chain links TRBV7-2 with TRBJ1-1; D uncertain. The germline V gene has CDR1 SGHTA and CDR2 FQGNSA. Trimming cost V 4 bases and J 1 base, with 13 bases left between them. The CDR3 runs 15 residues. CDR3 DNA: TGTGCCAGCAGCTCCGAGGTAGGGAGGAACACTGAAGCTTTCTTT. Amino acids: CASSSEVGRNTEAFF.

The chain recombines TRBV2 with TRBJ2-7; TRBD1 aligns across 8 bases. The J segment lost 5 bases and the V segment lost 4 bases, leaving 13 bases of the junction unmatched. Per the germline V gene, CDR1 is SNHLY and CDR2 is FYNNEI. The CDR3 sequence is 16 residues long. The chain's CDR3 is CASSAERQGTGDEQYF. The CDR3 region has the DNA TGTGCCAGCAGTGCCGAGCGACAGGGGACGGGAGACGAGCAGTACTTC.

In its sample, this clone was seen once. The J gene is TRBJ2-7, the V gene TRBV19, with 8 bases fitting TRBD1. The germline V gene encodes CDR1 LNHDA and CDR2 SQIVND (reference sequence). This CDR3 region has 14 residues. The V and J ends lost 7 bases and 2 bases, in that order; junction bases with no gene match: 7. CDR3 in amino acids: CASKIQQGAYEQYF. DNA of the CDR3: TGTGCCAGTAAGATCCAACAGGGGGCCTACGAGCAGTACTTC.

The chain employs TRBV6-5 and TRBJ2-1; D is undetermined. CDR1 and CDR2 (germline): MNHEY, SVGAGI. The V end was cut by 7 bases, the J end by 5 bases, with 12 bases between. The CDR3 spans 13 residues. CDR3 DNA sequence: TGTGCCAGCATCGGAAACTACCACAATGAGCAGTTCTTC. This gives the protein CASIGNYHNEQFF.

The chain combines TRBV19 with TRBJ2-1, with 8 nucleotides matching TRBD2. This CDR3 spans 16 amino acids. The germline gives CDR1 LNHDA, CDR2 SQIVND (reference sequence). V dropped 5 bases and J dropped 7; count of bases not matched to a gene: 13. The CDR3 DNA follows: TGTGCCAGTAGTCCCCCCCGGCGGGGGGCAATAAATGAGCAGTTCTTC. Protein sequence: CASSPPRRGAINEQFF.